This T cell receptor beta chain is drawn from a study of blood T cells in healthy people across ages. Every sample yielded at least 7 million isolated PBMCs. Alongside a J-beta primer mix, a sample-barcoded 5' primer served in a second PCR lasting roughly 6 to 11 cycles. TCRdb used MiXCR to reprocess the 5' RACE reads, holding one entry per CDR3 protein. The sample consists of hundreds of thousands of distinct CDR3 sequences, under 55% of them appearing once. In the case of this clonotype: Its antigen is undetermined.

Per the germline V gene, CDR1 is MNHNS and CDR2 is SASEGT. The length of the CDR3 is 14 residues. V lost 3 bases, J lost 4 bases, and 0 bases stayed unmatched. Study-wide points: One million T cells yielded diversity estimates that were considered underestimates. Both naive CD4+ cell counts and diversity were greater in long-lived donors than in aged donors.

This TCR derives from a man aged 60 to 69 in good health. Source material: blood. J is TRBJ2-5 and V is TRBV6-1; 12 nucleotides line up with TRBD2. The chain's CDR3 is CASSETSGGETQYF. Here the CDR3 DNA reads TGTGCCAGCAGTGAGACTAGCGGGGGAGAGACCCAGTACTTC.